A single sample is the source of the 27 T cell receptor beta chains below, sequenced in a study of blood T cell repertoires in COVID-19. The data were produced by immunoSEQ multiplex PCR, yet TCRdb's version contains in-frame clones alone and is incomplete. Here the sample spans about 31,000 clones, around 90% being singletons. Sequences were obtained from peripheral blood. The receptors originated from a man aged 55 to 70 with COVID-19, enrolled during active disease.

This chain links TRBV11-2 with TRBJ2-2; TRBD2 aligns across 10 bases. The junction had 5 bases not matched to a gene; V was cut back by 2 bases and J by 2 bases. The CDR3 has 17 residues. Germline V gives CDR1 SGHAT, CDR2 FQNNGV. This CDR3 is CASSLRAGGPNTGELFF. The CDR3 DNA sequence: TGTGCCAGCAGCTTAAGAGCGGGAGGGCCCAACACCGGGGAGCTGTTTTTT.

The CDR3, as DNA: TGTGCCAGCAGCGTAGCGGGGTTGCTATACAATGAGCAGTTCTTC. It codes for CASSVAGLLYNEQFF. V and J are TRBV9 and TRBJ2-1, with D possibly being TRBD2 (5 bases). This CDR3 region has 15 residues. The V gene's germline CDR1 is SGDLS and CDR2 YYNGEE. Trimming took off 0 bases at V and 4 bases at J, with 11 bases between the two ends.

This chain connects TRBV15 to TRBJ2-1; 7 bases are shared with TRBD2. Losses at the gene ends were 5 bases for V and 7 bases for J; bases not matched to a gene: 11. Germline assignment: CDR1 LNHNV and CDR2 YYDKDF (reference sequence). This CDR3 has 15 amino acids. CDR3 protein: CATSSYATSANEQFF. The CDR3 DNA reads as TGTGCCACCAGCTCCTACGCCACTAGCGCGAATGAGCAGTTCTTC.

This clone was counted a single time. This sequence joins TRBV28 and TRBJ1-2; 7 bases line up with TRBD1. The V and J ends lost 8 bases and 8 bases, in that order; junction bases with no gene match: 11. The CDR3 has 13 residues. CDR1 and CDR2 (germline): MDHEN, SYDVKM. CDR3 in DNA: TGTGCCAGCGCCGGTCGGAGGGGGCAAGGCTACACCTTC. Its translation is CASAGRRGQGYTF.

The rearrangement uses TRBV14 and TRBJ1-4; D not resolved. V lost 4 bases, J lost 2 bases, and 11 bases lay in between. Looked up from germline, CDR1 is SGHDN and CDR2 is FVKESK. The CDR3 length is 15 residues. This CDR3 reads CASSPRAGTNEKLFF. The CDR3 DNA is TGTGCCAGCAGCCCGCGGGCGGGGACTAATGAAAAACTGTTTTTT.

The gene calls are TRBV6-5 and TRBJ2-1; 7 nucleotides agree with TRBD1. V lost 5 bases to trimming and J lost 7 bases; unmatched junction nucleotides: 8. The V gene's germline CDR1 is MNHEY and CDR2 SVGAGI. The CDR3 contains 14 residues. The CDR3 coding sequence is TGTGCCAGCAGTAAGACAGGGCGAGGTAATGAGCAGTTCTTC. As protein: CASSKTGRGNEQFF.

Here the CDR3 DNA reads TGTGCCACCACTGACTCCCGGACAGGGGTCGACAATGAGCAGTTCTTC. It translates to CATTDSRTGVDNEQFF. V gene TRBV24-1 combines with J gene TRBJ2-1; TRBD1 matches at 9 bases. Germline V gives CDR1 KGHDR, CDR2 SFDVKD. This CDR3 is built from 16 residues. V shed 8 bases and J 5 bases; nucleotides not matched to a gene: 12.

This clone was observed a single time. The chain carries TRBV27 and TRBJ2-7; 7 nucleotides agree with TRBD2. Per germline, CDR1 MNHEY and CDR2 SMNVEV (reference sequence). The J segment lost 1 base and the V segment lost 6 bases, leaving 6 bases of the junction unmatched. CDR3 length equals 14 residues. The CDR3 DNA reads TGTGCCAGCAGCCCTAGGCGGGAGTCCTACGAGCAGTACTTC. It specifies CASSPRRESYEQYF.

This rearrangement joins TRBV2 to TRBJ2-7, with 8 bases aligning to TRBD1. V trimming: 4 bases; J trimming: 2 bases; junction bases outside the gene matches: 4. CDR3 length: 14 amino acids. Germline V gene lookup returns CDR1 SNHLY and CDR2 FYNNEI. The CDR3 bases are TGTGCCAGCAGTGTCGGACAGGGCACCTACGAGCAGTACTTC. Amino acids: CASSVGQGTYEQYF.

This clone has a single count. The chain links TRBV6-5 to TRBJ1-2; maybe TRBD1 (5 bases). CDR1 and CDR2 (germline): MNHEY, SVGAGI. The CDR3 has 13 amino acids. Trimming removed 4 bases from V and 9 bases from J, with 15 bases in between. CDR3 sequence (DNA): TGTGCCAGCAGTTCGCAGGGTCGTGTTCGCTACACCTTC. The encoded protein is CASSSQGRVRYTF.

The chain carries TRBV4-2 and TRBJ2-3, with 7 nucleotides matching TRBD1. V gave up 4 bases and J gave up 2 bases; unmatched junction bases: 9. Germline V gene sequence: CDR1 LGHNA, CDR2 YNFKEQ. CDR3 size: 16 residues. The CDR3 DNA sequence: TGTGCCAGCAGCCCAGAACAGGGGCCTTCCACAGATACGCAGTATTTT. Translating gives CASSPEQGPSTDTQYF.

The rearrangement uses TRBV27 and TRBJ1-1; D unclear. Germline V gives CDR1 MNHEY, CDR2 SMNVEV (reference sequence). V was shortened by 6 bases and J by 0 bases, with 11 bases between the two germline ends. CDR3 length equals 14 residues. CDR3 sequence: CASRLTQLNTEAFF. The CDR3 coding sequence is TGTGCCAGCAGACTTACTCAACTGAACACTGAAGCTTTCTTT.

The chain carries TRBV3-1 (or the pseudogene TRBV3-2) and TRBJ2-1; D gene unclear. Germline V gene sequence: CDR1 LGHDT, CDR2 YNNKEL (reference sequence). The CDR3 is 12 residues long. V was clipped by 2 bases and J by 6 bases, with 5 bases between them. The CDR3 sequence: CASSQSLNEQFF. In DNA form, the CDR3 reads TGTGCCAGCAGCCAATCTCTCAATGAGCAGTTCTTC.

This sequence joins TRBV3-1 (or the pseudogene TRBV3-2) and TRBJ1-1, with D unclear. Germline assignment: CDR1 LGHDT and CDR2 YNNKEL (reference sequence). With 1 base removed from V and 2 bases from J, the gap between germline ends came to 5 bases. The CDR3 runs 13 residues. The CDR3 is CASSQGRNTEAFF. DNA for the CDR3: TGTGCCAGCAGCCAAGGCAGAAACACTGAAGCTTTCTTT.

The rearrangement joins TRBV9 to TRBJ1-4; no reliable D call. V dropped 0 bases and J dropped 0 bases, with 9 bases sitting between them. Germline values: CDR1 SGDLS, CDR2 YYNGEE. The CDR3 has 16 amino acids. The CDR3 DNA reads TGTGCCAGCAGCGTAGGGGAGGGTGCAACTAATGAAAAACTGTTTTTT. Translation: CASSVGEGATNEKLFF.

The rearrangement uses TRBV28 and TRBJ2-1; 13 nucleotides match TRBD2. J was trimmed by 4 bases and V by 1 base; bases with no gene match: 4. CDR3 length: 17 residues. Germline V lookup: CDR1 MDHEN, CDR2 SYDVKM. CDR3 sequence reads: CASSLSGLAGDYNEQFF. CDR3 DNA: TGTGCCAGCAGTTTATCCGGACTAGCGGGAGATTACAATGAGCAGTTCTTC.

The chain uses TRBV10-2 and TRBJ1-5; 8 bases match TRBD1. With 6 bases clipped from V and 1 base from J, the junction kept 5 bases outside the gene matches. Per germline, CDR1 WSHSY and CDR2 SAAADI. This CDR3 is 15 amino acids long. Here the CDR3 reads CASRPGQESNQPQHF. The DNA of the CDR3 is TGCGCCAGCAGACCGGGACAGGAGAGCAATCAGCCCCAGCATTTT.

V is TRBV2 and J is TRBJ2-5, with TRBD1 matching over 11 bases. Germline CDR1 reads SNHLY; CDR2 reads FYNNEI. CDR3 length: 14 residues. The J segment lost 5 bases and the V segment lost 6 bases, leaving 5 bases of the junction unmatched. The CDR3 nucleotides are TGTGCCAGCAGGGCCGGGACAGGGGGGGAGACCCAGTACTTC. This translates into CASRAGTGGETQYF.

The chain combines TRBV5-1 with TRBJ1-5; D is unresolved. The CDR3 sequence is 15 residues long. Germline loops: CDR1 SGHRS, CDR2 YFSETQ. The V and J ends lost 2 bases and 2 bases respectively, with 11 bases between them. CDR3 sequence reads: CASSFSGLGNQPQHF. DNA of the CDR3: TGCGCCAGCAGCTTTTCGGGGTTAGGCAATCAGCCCCAGCATTTT.

Worth noting for this clone: Other DNA variants within this sample encode the same CDR3. J is TRBJ1-2 and V is TRBV28, with 9 bases that match TRBD1. V was clipped by 6 bases and J by 4 bases; unmatched bases: 6. The CDR3 is 14 amino acids. The germline V gene has CDR1 MDHEN and CDR2 SYDVKM. The DNA of the CDR3 is TGTGCCAGCAGGCCCACAGGGGGCGCCTATGGCTACACCTTC. It encodes CASRPTGGAYGYTF.

The rearrangement uses TRBV29-1 and TRBJ1-4; D remains ambiguous. The CDR3 loop spans 13 amino acids. CDR1 is SQVTM and CDR2 is ANQGSEA in the germline V gene. V lost 6 bases to trimming and J lost 5 bases, with 13 bases between them. The CDR3 DNA is TGCAGCGTATCGCGCAGGTTGAATGAAAAACTGTTTTTT. Residues: CSVSRRLNEKLFF.

The CDR3 DNA is TGTGCCAGCAGCGAAATCACAGGGGGGGCTAGCAATCAGCCCCAGCATTTT. Translation gives CASSEITGGASNQPQHF. The J gene is TRBJ1-5, the V gene TRBV21-1; TRBD1, as called in the table, went unchecked against the DNA. TRBV21-1 is marked as a pseudogene. The CDR3 is 17 residues long.

The V gene is TRBV28, the J gene TRBJ1-1, with D possibly matching TRBD1 (6 bases). V was cut by 10 bases and J by 5 bases, with 20 bases left in between. CDR1 is MDHEN, CDR2 SYDVKM, per germline. The CDR3 loop spans 14 amino acids. The CDR3: CATALGARGTEAFF. CDR3 DNA sequence: TGTGCCACCGCGTTGGGGGCAAGGGGAACTGAAGCTTTCTTT.

CDR3 coding DNA: TGTGCCAGCAGTACGACTAGCTGGGATACGCAGTATTTT. As protein: CASSTTSWDTQYF. The rearrangement joins TRBV6-5 to TRBJ2-3; 7 bases align to TRBD2. This CDR3 contains 13 residues. The V and J ends lost 5 bases and 6 bases, in that order; junction bases with no gene match: 5. Looked up from germline, CDR1 is MNHEY and CDR2 is SVGAGI.

The V and J genes are TRBV29-1 and TRBJ2-7; TRBD1 aligns across 9 bases. Germline V gene sequence: CDR1 SQVTM, CDR2 ANQGSEA. V lost 5 bases and J lost 4; bases outside the gene matches: 6. The length of the CDR3 is 13 residues. This CDR3 is CSVTGQGFYEQYF. CDR3 sequence (DNA): TGCAGCGTTACCGGACAGGGGTTTTACGAGCAGTACTTC.

This clone has only a few counts. The CDR3 DNA reads TGTGCCTGGACAGGGGGTATTACTGAAGCTTTCTTT. This sequence encodes CAWTGGITEAFF. The chain carries TRBV30 and TRBJ1-1; 7 bases are shared with TRBD1. Trimming cost V 4 bases and J 5 bases; bases outside gene matches: 4. This CDR3 comprises 12 residues. The germline gives CDR1 GTSNPN, CDR2 SVGIG (reference sequence).

V gene TRBV11-3 combines with J gene TRBJ2-7; possible D gene TRBD2, 6 bases. The CDR3 has 15 residues. Germline V gene data show CDR1 as SGHNT and CDR2 as YENEEA. The ends were cut back, 5 bases at V and 4 bases at J, with 18 bases in the middle. The CDR3 nucleotides read TGTGCCAGCAGCCACCCTCCTCGGGGGAAATACGAGCAGTACTTC. Amino acid sequence: CASSHPPRGKYEQYF.